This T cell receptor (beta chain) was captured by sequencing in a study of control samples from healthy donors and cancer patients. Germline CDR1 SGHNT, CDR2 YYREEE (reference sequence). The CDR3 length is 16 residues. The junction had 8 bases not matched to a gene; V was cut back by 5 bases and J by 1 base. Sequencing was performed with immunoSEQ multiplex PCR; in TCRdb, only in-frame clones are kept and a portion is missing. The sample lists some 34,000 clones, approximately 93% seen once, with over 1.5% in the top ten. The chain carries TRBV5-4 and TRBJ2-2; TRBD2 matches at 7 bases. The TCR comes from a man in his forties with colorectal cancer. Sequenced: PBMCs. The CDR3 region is CASSKMERGNTGELFF. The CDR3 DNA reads TGTGCCAGCAGTAAAATGGAGCGGGGGAACACCGGGGAGCTGTTTTTT.